This TCR beta chain was obtained from a study of cytomegalovirus exposure and HLA in healthy donors (dated by TCRdb to about 2017). About the study as a whole: An earlier analysis of about 560 of the donors reported approximately 300 Gb of sequence data and 117 million unique TCR beta sequences obtained from roughly 170 million T cells. A later analysis re-analyzed previously published TCR beta repertoires from 660 or so donors and added high-resolution HLA genotyping to study TCR occurrence patterns. The study aimed to test whether signatures of past pathogen exposure could be identified by cataloging public T cell receptors. Both class I and class II loci were covered by HLA typing, at four-digit resolution. Approximately 310 gigabases of sequencing data and 70 million to 95 million unique TCR sequences made up an early release that covered 500 to 700 HLA-typed donors. In addition to the first cohort of approximately 670 subjects, a separate validation cohort of some 120 different subjects was used. Among over 350 genotyped donors of the cohort, an average of about 240,000 unique TCR beta nucleotide sequences were sequenced per donor, 15% to 20% of them non-productive. Among the roughly 370 genotyped donors, approximately 82% belonged to the genetic ancestry cluster associated with self-reported Caucasian donors. Donor age, sex, ethnicity and CMV serostatus were collected together with the repertoire data. The study combined high-throughput TCR immunosequencing, statistical association of individual TCRs with disease status, and machine learning to predict cytomegalovirus infection status. Roughly five DR-DQ haplotypes were handled as single units for association and clustering because linkage in the cohort was strong. Rather than drawing on any new phenotypic data, the later analysis identified candidate immune exposures from TCR beta sequences and the way those sequences occurred across donors. The study profiled the T cell repertoires of around 700 subjects by immunosequencing and related them to cytomegalovirus serostatus. The number of donors typed differed by locus, with roughly 629-640 for A, B, C, DRB1 and DQB1, around 560 for DQA1, nearly 610 for DPA1, and roughly 450 for DPB1. A later genetic analysis used genome-wide SNP genotypes for about 65% of the roughly 670 donors, treating that subset as a discovery cohort. All discovery cohort repertoires had been generated using a single sequencing platform. An earlier analysis of approximately 640 of the donors applied high-throughput TCR beta sequencing to assess whether each TCR beta V gene segment acted as functional or pseudogenic. General findings and caveats noted by the study authors: The study gave a list of more than 150 TCR beta chains associated with cytomegalovirus. This cohort had only TCR beta chains sequenced, and the lack of alpha or paired-chain data limited which features could be detected. The sequencing pipeline was judged likely to have produced a cluster of highly shared sequence variants as a technical artifact. In vitro tests confirmed that a few of the cytomegalovirus-associated TCR beta chains recognize cytomegalovirus antigens. A further reported finding was that TCR beta sequences accurately predicted the HLA-A and HLA-B alleles for most subjects in the first cohort. In a later genetic analysis, a missense DCLRE1C variant was associated with V-gene and J-gene trimming of TCR beta chains, and the association was replicated in an independent cohort. The classifier was reported to diagnose cytomegalovirus status with high specificity and sensitivity in both the original and validation cohorts. The only immune exposure information available for the cohort was CMV serostatus. Linkage disequilibrium might explain the correlated functional status among segregating V segments, but an unknown experimental factor could not be excluded. When HLA alleles, especially DR and DQ, strongly co-occurred, attributing TCR associations to individual alleles was difficult. Some IMGT-functional V segments, including TRBV6-2 and TRBV6-3, could not be distinguished by the 87-base-pair reads and were therefore excluded. According to the authors, the approach could potentially be generalized to other disease states and immunological phenotypes. A later analysis reported that several top co-occurrence clusters appeared linked to parvovirus B19, influenza, CMV and Epstein-Barr virus. Across donors, most TCR sequences were observed very rarely, whereas some public TCRs were present in many individuals. An earlier analysis of around 540 of the donors showed that most TCR beta V segments appeared in productive rearrangements either about 87% or about 30% of the time, which broadly matched IMGT annotations. According to a later analysis, most CMV-associated TCR beta chains appeared to be HLA-restricted, and the HLA associations seemed to be driven largely by CMV exposure. Because some donors lacked HLA typing at each locus, the association tests relied only on the typed subset. Specific HLA alleles were associated with roughly 17,000 TCR beta sequences at a false discovery rate of 0.05 in a later analysis. Sequencing depth was assumed to be roughly uniform across donors in the presence/absence analyses, though that assumption may not hold. A later analysis found that TCR association rates varied across HLA loci, with DRB1 alleles showing the most associated TCRs and HLA-C alleles the fewest. A later analysis found that HLA-associated TCR beta chains were more clonally expanded and had lower generation probabilities than equally common non-associated chains. In a later genetic analysis, fewer N-insertions in productive TCRs were reported among donors in an Asian-associated ancestry cluster than the roughly 670-donor mean. Because counts were too low, roughly 18 rarely observed V segments, including chromosome 9 orphons, were left out of the earlier analysis of several hundred of the donors.

Library preparation was by the immunoSEQ multiplex PCR assay. For the multiplex PCR, a mixture combining 60 forward primers for TCR Vbeta segments and 13 reverse primers for TCR Jbeta segments was used. The CDR3 region of rearranged TCR beta genes was amplified from genomic DNA with a multiplex PCR assay. The Illumina HiSeq System was used to sequence the amplified TCR beta libraries as 87-base-pair reads. Regarding the original processing steps: Across the 700 or so repertoires, a later analysis counted some 81 million unique TCR beta chains, around 11 million of which were shared by at least two donors. Raw reads were error-corrected and collapsed into unique sequences with a nearest-neighbor algorithm that merged closely related sequences to remove PCR and sequencing errors. CDR3 sequences were aligned to IMGT reference sequences to assign V, D and J gene segments. For a sequence to be retained, at least a six-nucleotide match to both a V gene segment and a J gene segment was required. Rearrangements were classified as productive when the CDR3 lacked stop codons and remained in frame with V and J, and all other rearrangements were classified as non-productive. Following IMGT convention, CDR3 was defined as the stretch from the second conserved V-encoded cysteine up to the conserved J-encoded phenylalanine. In an earlier analysis of roughly 580 of the donors, sequences lacking an unambiguous match to a single V gene segment were excluded. An earlier analysis of some 610 of the donors called V segments functional above 56.7% productive rearrangements and segregating when the between-donor standard deviation exceeded 5%. To diagnose cytomegalovirus status from the catalog of TCR beta chain sequences, a statistical classification framework was built. V and J gene assignment, in a later analysis, came from comparing TCR nucleotide sequences with IMGT/GENE-DB human TR gene sequences. Using the TCRdist pipeline, a later analysis assigned CDR3 sequences along with most-parsimonious VDJ recombination scenarios. In a later analysis, every TCR beta chain was defined by the combination of its CDR3 amino acid sequence and its V-gene family, and reads without a unique V-gene family were dropped. To address suspected cross-contamination and a sequencing artifact, a later analysis removed a few hundred highly shared, low-generation-probability nucleotide sequences. For each public chain, a later analysis derived a clonal expansion index from normalized ranks of inferred template counts within each repertoire. A later analysis computed generation probabilities with a VDJ recombination model fitted to out-of-frame rearrangements, and checked the results against IGoR. A later analysis scored TCR-TCR, TCR-HLA and TCR-CMV co-occurrence with hypergeometric tests, applying a repertoire-size bias correction to TCR pairs. To estimate false discovery rates, a later analysis permuted the HLA or CMV assignments 20 times. In a later analysis, co-occurring TCRs were grouped using DBSCAN, with TCRdist sequence similarity added in when clustering inside HLA-allele-positive subsets. Co-occurrence clustering excluded repertoires with fewer than 30,000 or more than 120,000 public chains, plus five with anomalous nucleotide sharing. This is the immuneACCESS table as TCRdb keeps it, with only in-frame sequences that have V and J called. A part of the clones is gone; compared with another copy, unresolved V genes explain less than half, and the rest is unexplained. V, J and clone size reflect that table, while D and trimming were determined from the DNA. The sample data list some 150,000 clones, and less than 85% of these were observed just once. Roughly 6% of the sample lies in the top ten.

The germline V gene specifies MDHEN as CDR1 and SYDVKM as CDR2. Measured from the cysteine to the phenylalanine, the CDR3 is 15 residues long. Only CDR3 DNA is held: 45 bases, read in frame from base 1. The V and J ends are trimmed by 6 bases and 0 bases, leaving 14 bases between them. In total, roughly 710 healthy bone marrow donors made up the cohort. Cohort members were all nominally healthy when sampled, although unrecorded immune exposures were likely present. The donor was CMV seropositive and was included in the group of 289 seropositive cohort members. A peripheral blood sample was provided by each donor, and peripheral blood mononuclear cells were used for TCR beta sequencing. Genomic DNA extraction from the blood cell samples was performed with the Qiagen DNeasy Blood Extraction Kit. Note on this clone: Its recognized antigen is unknown. Base quality data are lacking; no much larger clone is found one base away.

The clonotype comes from a man in his forties or fifties in good health and CMV-seropositive. The chain is encoded by TRBV28 joined to TRBJ1-2; no confident D gene assignment can be made. What was sequenced was PBMCs. The DNA is TGTGCCAGCAGGACTCGGACGGGAGCTAACTATGGCTACACCTTC. It encodes CASRTRTGANYGYTF.